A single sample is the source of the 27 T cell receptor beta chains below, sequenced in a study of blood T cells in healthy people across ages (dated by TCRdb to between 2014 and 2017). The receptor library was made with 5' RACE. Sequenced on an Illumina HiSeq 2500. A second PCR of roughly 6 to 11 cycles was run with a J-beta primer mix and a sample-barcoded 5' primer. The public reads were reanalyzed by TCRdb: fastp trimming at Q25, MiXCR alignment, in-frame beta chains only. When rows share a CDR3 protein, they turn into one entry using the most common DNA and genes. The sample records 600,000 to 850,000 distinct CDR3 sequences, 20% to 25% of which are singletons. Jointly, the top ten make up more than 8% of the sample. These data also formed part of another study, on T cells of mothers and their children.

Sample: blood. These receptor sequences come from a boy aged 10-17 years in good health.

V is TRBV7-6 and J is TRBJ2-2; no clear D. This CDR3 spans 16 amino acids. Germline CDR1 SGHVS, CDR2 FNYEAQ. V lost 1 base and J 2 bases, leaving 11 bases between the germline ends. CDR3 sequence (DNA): TGTGCCAGCAGCTTAGGCCGGTTGCTTAACACCGGGGAGCTGTTTTTT. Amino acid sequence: CASSLGRLLNTGELFF. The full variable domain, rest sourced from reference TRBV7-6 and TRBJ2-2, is GAGVSQSPRYKVTKRGQDVALRCDPISGHVSLYWYRQALGQGPEFLTYFNYEAQQDKSGLPNDRFSAERPEGSISTLTIQRTEQRDSAMYRCASSLGRLLNTGELFFGEGSRLTVL.

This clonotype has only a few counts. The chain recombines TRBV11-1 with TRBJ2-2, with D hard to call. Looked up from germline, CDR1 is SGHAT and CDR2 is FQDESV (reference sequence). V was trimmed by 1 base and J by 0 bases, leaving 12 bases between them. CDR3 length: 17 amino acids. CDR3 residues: CASSLGLGRSNTGELFF. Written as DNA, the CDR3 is TGTGCCAGCAGCTTAGGACTCGGGCGGTCGAACACCGGGGAGCTGTTTTTT.

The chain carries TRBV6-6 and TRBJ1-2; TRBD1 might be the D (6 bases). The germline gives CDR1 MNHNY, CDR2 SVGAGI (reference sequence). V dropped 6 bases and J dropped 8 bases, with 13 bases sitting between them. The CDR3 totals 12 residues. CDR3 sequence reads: CASRGGGNGYTF. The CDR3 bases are TGTGCCAGCAGAGGAGGGGGTAACGGCTACACCTTC.

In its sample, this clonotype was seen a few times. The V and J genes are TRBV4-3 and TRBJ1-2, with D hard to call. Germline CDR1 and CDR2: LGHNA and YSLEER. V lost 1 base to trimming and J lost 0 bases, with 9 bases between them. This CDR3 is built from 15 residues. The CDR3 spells CASSQVRVSNYGYTF. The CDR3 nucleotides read TGCGCCAGCAGCCAAGTTCGCGTTTCTAACTATGGCTACACCTTC.

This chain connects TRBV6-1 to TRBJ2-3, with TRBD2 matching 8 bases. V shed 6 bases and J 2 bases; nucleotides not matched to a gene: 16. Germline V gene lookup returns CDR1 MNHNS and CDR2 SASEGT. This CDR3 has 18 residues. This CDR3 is CASSEVVSERGFTDTQYF. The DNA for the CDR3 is TGTGCCAGCAGCGAGGTGGTCTCCGAGCGGGGGTTCACAGATACGCAGTATTTT.

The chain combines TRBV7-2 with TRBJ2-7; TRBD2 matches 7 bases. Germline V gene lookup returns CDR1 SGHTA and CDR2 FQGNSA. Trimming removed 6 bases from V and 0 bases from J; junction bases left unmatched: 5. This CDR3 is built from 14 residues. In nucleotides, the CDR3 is TGTGCCAGCAGTTGGGGGGGGGTCTCCTACGAGCAGTACTTC. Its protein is CASSWGGVSYEQYF.

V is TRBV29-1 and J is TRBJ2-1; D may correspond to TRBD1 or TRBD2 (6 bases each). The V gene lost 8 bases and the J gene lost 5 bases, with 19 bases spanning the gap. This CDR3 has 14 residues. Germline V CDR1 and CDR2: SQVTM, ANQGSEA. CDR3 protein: CSSEGGGIDNEQFF. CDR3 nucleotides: TGCAGCTCCGAGGGGGGAGGTATCGACAATGAGCAGTTCTTC.

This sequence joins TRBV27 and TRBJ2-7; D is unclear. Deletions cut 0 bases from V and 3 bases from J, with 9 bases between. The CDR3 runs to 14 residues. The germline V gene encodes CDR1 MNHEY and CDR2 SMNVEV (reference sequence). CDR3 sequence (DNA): TGTGCCAGCAGTTTATCGGGATATTACTACGAGCAGTACTTC. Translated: CASSLSGYYYEQYF.

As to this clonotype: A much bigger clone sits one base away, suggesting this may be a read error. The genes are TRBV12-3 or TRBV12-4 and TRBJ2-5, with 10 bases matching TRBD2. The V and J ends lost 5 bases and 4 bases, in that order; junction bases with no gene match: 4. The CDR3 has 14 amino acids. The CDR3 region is CASSGTSEGETQYF. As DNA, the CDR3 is TGTGCCAGCAGTGGGACTAGCGAGGGAGAGACCCAGTACTTC.

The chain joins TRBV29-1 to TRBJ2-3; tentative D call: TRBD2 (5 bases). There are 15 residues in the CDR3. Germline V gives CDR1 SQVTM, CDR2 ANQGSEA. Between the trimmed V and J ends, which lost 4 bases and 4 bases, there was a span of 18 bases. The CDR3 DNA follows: TGCAGCGTTGCGGGAACAAACACGGGCGCAGATACGCAGTATTTT. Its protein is CSVAGTNTGADTQYF.

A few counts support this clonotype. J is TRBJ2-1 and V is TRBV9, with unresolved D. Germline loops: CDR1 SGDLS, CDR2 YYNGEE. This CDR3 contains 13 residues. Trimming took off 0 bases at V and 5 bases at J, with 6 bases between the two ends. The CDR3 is CASSVAGNNEQFF. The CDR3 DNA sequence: TGTGCCAGCAGCGTAGCTGGTAACAATGAGCAGTTCTTC.

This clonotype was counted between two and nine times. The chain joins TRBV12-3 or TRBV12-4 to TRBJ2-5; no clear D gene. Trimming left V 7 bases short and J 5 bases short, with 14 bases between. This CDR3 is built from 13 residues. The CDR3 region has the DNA TGTGCCAGCACAACGGTGTTGTGGGAGACCCAGTACTTC. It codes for CASTTVLWETQYF.

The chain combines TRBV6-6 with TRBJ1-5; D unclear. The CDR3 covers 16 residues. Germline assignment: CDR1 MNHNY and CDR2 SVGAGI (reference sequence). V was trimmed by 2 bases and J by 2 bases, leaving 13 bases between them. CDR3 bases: TGTGCCAGCAGTTACGGGCCGGGGAGGGGCAATCAGCCCCAGCATTTT. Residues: CASSYGPGRGNQPQHF.

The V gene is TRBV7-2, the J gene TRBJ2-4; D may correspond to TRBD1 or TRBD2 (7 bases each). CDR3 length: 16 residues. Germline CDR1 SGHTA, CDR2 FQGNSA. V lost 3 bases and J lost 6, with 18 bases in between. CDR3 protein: CASSLGPGGAANIQYF. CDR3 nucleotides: TGTGCCAGCAGCTTGGGCCCAGGGGGGGCCGCAAACATTCAGTACTTC. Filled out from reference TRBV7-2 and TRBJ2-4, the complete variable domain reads GAGVSQSPSNKVTEKGKDVELRCDPISGHTALYWYRQSLGQGLEFLIYFQGNSAPDKSGLPSDRFSAERTGGSVSTLTIQRTQQEDSAVYLCASSLGPGGAANIQYFGAGTRLSVL.

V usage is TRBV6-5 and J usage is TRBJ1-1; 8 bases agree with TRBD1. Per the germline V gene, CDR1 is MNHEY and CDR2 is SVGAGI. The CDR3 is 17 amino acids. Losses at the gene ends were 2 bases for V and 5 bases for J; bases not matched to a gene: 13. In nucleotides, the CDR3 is TGTGCCAGCAGTTACCCCCCTACGACAGGGGTGAGTACTGAAGCTTTCTTT. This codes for CASSYPPTTGVSTEAFF.

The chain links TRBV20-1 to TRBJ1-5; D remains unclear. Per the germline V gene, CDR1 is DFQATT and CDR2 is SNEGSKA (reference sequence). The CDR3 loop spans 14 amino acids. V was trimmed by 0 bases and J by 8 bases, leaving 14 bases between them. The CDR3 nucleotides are TGCAGTGCTAGAGATGCAGACGGGGTAAAGCCCCAGCATTTT. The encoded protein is CSARDADGVKPQHF.

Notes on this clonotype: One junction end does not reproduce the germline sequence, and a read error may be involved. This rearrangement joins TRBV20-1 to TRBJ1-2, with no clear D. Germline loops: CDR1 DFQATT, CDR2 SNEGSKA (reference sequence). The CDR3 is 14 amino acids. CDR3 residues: CSARKGYNNYGYTF. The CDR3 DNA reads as TGCAGTGCTAGAAAAGGCTACAATAACTATGGCTACACTTTC.

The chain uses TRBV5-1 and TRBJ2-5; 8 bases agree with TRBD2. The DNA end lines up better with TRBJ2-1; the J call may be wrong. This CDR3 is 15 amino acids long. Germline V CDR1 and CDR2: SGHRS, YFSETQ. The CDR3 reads CASSQLAALHNEQFF. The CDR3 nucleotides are TGCGCCAGCAGCCAACTAGCGGCCCTACACAATGAGCAGTTCTTC.

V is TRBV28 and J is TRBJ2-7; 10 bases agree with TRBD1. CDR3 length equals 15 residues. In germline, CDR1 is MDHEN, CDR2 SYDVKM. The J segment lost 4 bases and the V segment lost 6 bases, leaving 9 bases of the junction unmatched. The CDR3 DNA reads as TGTGCCAGCAGCCTTGGACAGGGGGGAGGGTACGAGCAGTACTTC. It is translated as CASSLGQGGGYEQYF.

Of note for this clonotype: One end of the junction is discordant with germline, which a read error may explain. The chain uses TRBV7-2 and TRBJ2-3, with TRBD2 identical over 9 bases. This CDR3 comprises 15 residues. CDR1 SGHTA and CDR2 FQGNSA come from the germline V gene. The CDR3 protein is CASSPRGLAADAQYF. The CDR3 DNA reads TGTGCCAGCAGCCCAAGGGGACTAGCAGCAGATGCGCAGTATTTT.

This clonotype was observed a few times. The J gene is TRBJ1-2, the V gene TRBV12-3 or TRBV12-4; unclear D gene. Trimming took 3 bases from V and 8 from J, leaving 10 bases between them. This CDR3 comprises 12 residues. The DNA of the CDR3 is TGTGCCAGCAGTTTGGCCGGCTTAGGCTACACCTTC. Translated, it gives CASSLAGLGYTF.

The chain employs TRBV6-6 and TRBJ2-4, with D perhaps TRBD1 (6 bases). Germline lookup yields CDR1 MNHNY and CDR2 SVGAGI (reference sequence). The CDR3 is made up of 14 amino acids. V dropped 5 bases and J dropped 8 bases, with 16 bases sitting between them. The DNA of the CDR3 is TGTGCCAGCAGTACGAGGCCAGGGGATGACATTCAGTACTTC. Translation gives CASSTRPGDDIQYF.

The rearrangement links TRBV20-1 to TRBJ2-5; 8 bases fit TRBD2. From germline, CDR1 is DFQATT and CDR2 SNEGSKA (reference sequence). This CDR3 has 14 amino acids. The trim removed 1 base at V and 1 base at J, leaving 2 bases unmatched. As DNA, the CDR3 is TGCAGTGCTAGAGGACTAGCGTCCCAAGAGACCCAGTACTTC. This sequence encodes CSARGLASQETQYF.

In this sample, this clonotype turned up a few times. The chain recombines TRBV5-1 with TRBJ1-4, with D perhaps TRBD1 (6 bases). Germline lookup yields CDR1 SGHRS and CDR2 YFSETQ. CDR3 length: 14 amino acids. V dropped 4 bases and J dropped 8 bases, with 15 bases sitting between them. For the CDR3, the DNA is TGCGCCAGCAGCGGGGACACCCAGGGGGAAAAACTGTTTTTT. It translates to CASSGDTQGEKLFF. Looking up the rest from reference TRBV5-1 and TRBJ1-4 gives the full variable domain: KAGVTQTPRYLIKTRGQQVTLSCSPISGHRSVSWYQQTPGQGLQFLFEYFSETQRNKGNFPGRFSGRQFSNSRSEMNVSTLELGDSALYLCASSGDTQGEKLFFGSGTQLSVL.

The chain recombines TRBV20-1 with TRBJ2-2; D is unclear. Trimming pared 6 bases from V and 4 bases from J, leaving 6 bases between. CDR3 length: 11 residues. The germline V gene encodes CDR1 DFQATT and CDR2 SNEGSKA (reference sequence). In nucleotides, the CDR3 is TGCAGTGCCGACACCACCGGGGAGCTGTTTTTT. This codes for CSADTTGELFF.

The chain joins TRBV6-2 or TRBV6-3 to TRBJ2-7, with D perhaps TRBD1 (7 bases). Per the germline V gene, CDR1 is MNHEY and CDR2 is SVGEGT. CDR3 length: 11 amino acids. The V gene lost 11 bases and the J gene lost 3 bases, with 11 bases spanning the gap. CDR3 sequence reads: CASGGLYEQYF. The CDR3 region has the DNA TGTGCCTCAGGGGGGCTCTACGAGCAGTACTTC.

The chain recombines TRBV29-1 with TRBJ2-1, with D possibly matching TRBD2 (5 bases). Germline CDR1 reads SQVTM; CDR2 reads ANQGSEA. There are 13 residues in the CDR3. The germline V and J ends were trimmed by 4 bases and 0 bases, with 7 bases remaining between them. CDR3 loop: CSVVALSYNEQFF. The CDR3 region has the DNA TGCAGCGTTGTAGCGCTCTCCTACAATGAGCAGTTCTTC.